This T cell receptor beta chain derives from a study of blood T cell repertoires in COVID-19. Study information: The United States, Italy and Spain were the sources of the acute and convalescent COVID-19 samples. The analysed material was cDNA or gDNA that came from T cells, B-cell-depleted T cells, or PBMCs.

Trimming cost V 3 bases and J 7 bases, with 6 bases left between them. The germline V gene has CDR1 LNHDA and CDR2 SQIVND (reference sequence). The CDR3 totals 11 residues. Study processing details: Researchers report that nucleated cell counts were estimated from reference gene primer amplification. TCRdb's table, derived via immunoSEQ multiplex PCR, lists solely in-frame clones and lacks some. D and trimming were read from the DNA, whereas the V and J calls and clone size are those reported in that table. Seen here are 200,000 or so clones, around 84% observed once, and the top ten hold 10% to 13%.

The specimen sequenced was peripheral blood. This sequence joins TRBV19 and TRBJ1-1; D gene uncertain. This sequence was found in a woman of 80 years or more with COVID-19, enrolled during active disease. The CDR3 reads CASSIFSEAFF. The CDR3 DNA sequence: TGTGCCAGTAGTATTTTCAGTGAAGCTTTCTTT.